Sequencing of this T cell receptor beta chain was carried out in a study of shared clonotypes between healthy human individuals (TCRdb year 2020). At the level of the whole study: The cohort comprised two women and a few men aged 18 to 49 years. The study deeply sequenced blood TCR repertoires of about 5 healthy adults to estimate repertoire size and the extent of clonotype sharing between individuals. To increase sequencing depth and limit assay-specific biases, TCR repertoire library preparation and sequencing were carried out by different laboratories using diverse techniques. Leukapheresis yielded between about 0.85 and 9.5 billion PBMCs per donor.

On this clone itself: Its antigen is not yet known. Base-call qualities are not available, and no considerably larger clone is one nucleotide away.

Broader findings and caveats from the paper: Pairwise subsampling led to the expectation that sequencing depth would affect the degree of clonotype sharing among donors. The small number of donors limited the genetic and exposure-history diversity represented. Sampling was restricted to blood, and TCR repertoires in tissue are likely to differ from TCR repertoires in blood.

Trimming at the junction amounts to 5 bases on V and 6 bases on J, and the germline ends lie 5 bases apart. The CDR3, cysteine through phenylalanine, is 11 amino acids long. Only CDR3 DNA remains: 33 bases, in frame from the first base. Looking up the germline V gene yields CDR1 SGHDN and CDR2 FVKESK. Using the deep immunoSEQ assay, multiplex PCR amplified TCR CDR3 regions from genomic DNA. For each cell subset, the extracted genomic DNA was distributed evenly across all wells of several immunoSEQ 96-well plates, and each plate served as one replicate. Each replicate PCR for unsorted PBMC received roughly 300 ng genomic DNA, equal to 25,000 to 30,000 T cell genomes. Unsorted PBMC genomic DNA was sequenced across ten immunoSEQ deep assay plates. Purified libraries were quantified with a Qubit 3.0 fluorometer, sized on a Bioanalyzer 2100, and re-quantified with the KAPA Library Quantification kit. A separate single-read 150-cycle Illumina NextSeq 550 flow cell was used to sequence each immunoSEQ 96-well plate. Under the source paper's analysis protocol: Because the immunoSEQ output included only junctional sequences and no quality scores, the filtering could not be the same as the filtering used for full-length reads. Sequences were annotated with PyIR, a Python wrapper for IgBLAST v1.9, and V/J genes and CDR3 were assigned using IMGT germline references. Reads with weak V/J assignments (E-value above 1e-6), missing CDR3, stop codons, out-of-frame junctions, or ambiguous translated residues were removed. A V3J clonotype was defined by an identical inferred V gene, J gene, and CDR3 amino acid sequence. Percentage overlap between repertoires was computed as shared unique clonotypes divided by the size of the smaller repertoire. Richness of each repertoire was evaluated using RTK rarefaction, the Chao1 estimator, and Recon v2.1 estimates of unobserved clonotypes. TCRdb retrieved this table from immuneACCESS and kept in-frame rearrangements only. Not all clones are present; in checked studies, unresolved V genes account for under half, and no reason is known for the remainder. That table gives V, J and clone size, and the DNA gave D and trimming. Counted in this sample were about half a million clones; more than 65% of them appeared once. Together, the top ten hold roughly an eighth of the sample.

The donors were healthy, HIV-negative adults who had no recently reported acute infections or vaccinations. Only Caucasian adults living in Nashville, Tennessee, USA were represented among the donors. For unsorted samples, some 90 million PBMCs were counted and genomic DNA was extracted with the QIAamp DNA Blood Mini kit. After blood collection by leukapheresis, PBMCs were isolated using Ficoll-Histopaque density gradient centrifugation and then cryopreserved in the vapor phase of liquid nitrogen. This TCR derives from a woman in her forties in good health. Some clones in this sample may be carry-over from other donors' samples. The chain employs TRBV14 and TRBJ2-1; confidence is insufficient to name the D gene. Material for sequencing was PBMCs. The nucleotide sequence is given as TGTGCCAGCAGCAAAATCAATGAGCAGTTCTTC. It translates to CASSKINEQFF.